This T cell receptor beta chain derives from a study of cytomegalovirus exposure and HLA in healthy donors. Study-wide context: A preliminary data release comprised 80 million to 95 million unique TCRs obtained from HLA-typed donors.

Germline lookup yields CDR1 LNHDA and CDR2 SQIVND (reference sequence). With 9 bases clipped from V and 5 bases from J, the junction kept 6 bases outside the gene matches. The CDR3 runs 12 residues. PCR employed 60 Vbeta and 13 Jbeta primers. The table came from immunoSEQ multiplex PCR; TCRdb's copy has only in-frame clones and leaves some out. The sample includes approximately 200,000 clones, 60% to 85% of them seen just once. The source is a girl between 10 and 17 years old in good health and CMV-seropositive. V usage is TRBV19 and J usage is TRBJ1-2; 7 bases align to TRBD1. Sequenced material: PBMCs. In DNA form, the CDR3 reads TGTGCCAGCAACAGGGGACCTTATGGCTACACCTTC. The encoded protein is CASNRGPYGYTF.